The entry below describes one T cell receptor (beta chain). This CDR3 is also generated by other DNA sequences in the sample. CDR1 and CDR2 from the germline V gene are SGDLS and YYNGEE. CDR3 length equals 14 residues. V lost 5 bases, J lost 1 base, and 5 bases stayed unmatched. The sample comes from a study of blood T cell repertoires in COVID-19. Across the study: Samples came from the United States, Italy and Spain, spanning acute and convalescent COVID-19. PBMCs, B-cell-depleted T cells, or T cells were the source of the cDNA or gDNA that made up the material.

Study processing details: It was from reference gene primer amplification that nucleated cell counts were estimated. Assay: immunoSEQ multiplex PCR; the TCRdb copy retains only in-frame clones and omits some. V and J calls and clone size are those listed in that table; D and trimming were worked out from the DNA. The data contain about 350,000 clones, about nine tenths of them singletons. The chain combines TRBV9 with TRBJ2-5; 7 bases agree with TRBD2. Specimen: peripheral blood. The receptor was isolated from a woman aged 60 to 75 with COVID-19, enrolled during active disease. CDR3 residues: CASSVGGVQETQYF. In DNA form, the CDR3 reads TGTGCCAGCAGTGTTGGGGGGGTCCAAGAGACCCAGTACTTC.